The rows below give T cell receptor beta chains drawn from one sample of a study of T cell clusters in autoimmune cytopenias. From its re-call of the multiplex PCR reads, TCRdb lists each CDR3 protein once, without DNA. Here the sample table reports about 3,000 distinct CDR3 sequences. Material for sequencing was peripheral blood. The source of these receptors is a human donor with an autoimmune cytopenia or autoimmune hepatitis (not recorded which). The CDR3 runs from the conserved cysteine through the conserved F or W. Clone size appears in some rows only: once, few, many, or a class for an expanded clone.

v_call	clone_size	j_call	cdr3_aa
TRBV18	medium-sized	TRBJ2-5	CASSPSGQGETQYF
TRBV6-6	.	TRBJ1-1	CAVQRDTEAFF
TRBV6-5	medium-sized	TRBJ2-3	CASRDQGWTDTQYF
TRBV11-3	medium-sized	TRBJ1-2	CASSILGQGGYGYTF
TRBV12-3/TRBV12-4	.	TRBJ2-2	CASSLGPNTGELFF
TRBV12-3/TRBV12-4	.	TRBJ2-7	CASSFIRQGEQYF
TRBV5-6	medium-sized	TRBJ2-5	CASSWGQGEETQYF
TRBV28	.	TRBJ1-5	CASSFWDTLNNQPQHF
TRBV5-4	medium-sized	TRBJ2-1	CASSSDRANEQFF
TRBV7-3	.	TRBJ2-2	CASSSKRTGATGELFF
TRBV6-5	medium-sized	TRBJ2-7	CASSETGTESYEQYF
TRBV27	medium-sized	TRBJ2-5	CASSPGLAGGLETQYF
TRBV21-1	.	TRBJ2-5	CASSKGGQGARETQYF
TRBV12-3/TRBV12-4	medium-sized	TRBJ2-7	CASRLAGTYEQYF
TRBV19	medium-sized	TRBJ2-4	CASSGSQGVNIQYF
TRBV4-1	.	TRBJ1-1	CASSQDPILGGTEAFF
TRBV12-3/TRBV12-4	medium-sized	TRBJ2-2	CASSLGTTGELFF
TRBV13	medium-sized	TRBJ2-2	CASSSSGRGVGELFF
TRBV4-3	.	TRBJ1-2	CASSPGVYYGYTF
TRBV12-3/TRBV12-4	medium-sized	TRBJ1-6	CASRGTVNNSPLHF
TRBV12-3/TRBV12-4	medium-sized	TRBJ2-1	CASSLAQAAFDEQFF
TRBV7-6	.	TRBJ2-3	CASSLMWRTGSTDTQYF
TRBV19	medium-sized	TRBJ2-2	CATRRTNTGELFF
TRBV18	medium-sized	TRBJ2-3	CASSPFLASPTDTQYF
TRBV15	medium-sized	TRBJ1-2	CATSSLRGPNYGYTF
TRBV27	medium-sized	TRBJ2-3	CASRATSGGGDTQYF
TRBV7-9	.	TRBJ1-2	CASSDIDYGYTF
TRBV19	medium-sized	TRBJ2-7	CASSLPGLAGRYEQYF
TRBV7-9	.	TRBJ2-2	CASSLTLNTGELFF
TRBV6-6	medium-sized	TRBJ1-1	CASSGRGGMNTEAFF
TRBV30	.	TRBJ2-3	CAWSVLPSPTQYF
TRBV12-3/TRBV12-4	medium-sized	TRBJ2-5	CASRPGQGPTWETQYF
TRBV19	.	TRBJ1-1	CASSKPGGRGTEAFF
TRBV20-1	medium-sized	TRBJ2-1	CSARRGGPGNEQFF
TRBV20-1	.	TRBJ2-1	CSARDGGPADEQFF
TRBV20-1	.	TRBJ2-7	CSARDRGGGGFYEQYF
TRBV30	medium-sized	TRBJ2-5	CAWGGDIGTQYF
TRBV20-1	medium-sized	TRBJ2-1	CSARASGRAPEQFF
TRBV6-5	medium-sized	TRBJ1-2	CASRSAPTGNYGYTF
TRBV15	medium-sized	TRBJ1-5	CATSRGFVTFLNQPQHF
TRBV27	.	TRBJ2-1	CASSLPSGPHNEQFF
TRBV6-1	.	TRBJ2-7	CASSESRTGGYEQYF
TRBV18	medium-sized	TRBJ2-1	CASSPLQIEQFF
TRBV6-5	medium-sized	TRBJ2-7	CASSYELAAGTYEQYF
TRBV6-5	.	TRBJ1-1	CASSYSHRTAGGDTEAFF
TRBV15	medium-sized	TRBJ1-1	CATSSDVGTEAFF
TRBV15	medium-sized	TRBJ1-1	CATSRDSTGYTEAFF
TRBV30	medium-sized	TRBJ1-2	CAWNPGRGLAARYGYTF
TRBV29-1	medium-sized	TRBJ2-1	CSVGLAGGFEQFF
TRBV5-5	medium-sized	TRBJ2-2	CASSGSSEAGELFF
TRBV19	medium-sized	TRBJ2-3	CASSSGGGTDTQYF
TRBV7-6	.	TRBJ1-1	CASSPLVMGLVEAFF
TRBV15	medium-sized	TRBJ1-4	CATADRGQSEKLFF
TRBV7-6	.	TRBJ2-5	CASSISGGAYSGETQYF
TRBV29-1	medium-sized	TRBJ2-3	CSVEARASGTGAYNTDTQYF
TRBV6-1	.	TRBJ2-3	CASSARTGSSTDTQYF